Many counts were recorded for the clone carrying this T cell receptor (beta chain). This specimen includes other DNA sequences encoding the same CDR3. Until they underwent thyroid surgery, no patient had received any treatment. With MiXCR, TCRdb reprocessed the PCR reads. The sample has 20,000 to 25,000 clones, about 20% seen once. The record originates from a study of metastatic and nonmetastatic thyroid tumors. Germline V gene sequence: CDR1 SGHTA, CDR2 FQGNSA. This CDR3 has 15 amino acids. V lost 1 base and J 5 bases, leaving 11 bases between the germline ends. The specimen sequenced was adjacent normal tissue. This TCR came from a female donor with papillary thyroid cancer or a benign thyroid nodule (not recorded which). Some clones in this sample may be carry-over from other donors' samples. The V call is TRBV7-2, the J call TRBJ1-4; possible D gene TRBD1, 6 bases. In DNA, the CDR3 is TGTGCCAGCAGCTTAGGGGCCAGGGGCAATGAAAAACTGTTTTTT. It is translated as CASSLGARGNEKLFF.